The entry below describes one TCR beta chain. Its specificity is unknown. The CDR3 has 16 amino acids. Germline V CDR1 and CDR2: LNHNV, YYDKDF (reference sequence). Trimming stripped 0 bases from V and 3 bases from J, with 11 bases between. Splitting of each subset's genomic DNA was done evenly across several immunoSEQ plates. Only in-frame clones appear in the TCRdb table, and some are missing; sequencing was by immunoSEQ multiplex PCR. In the table there are around 2,000,000 clones, about 94% of which are singletons. The data derive from a study of shared clonotypes between healthy human individuals. General observations from the study: Sharing across a few donors was seen in 4.5% to 6.5% of naive CD4 clonotypes. Non-shared clonotypes showed lower generation probabilities than clonotypes common to all four donors. Memory subsets generally showed lower estimated richness than naive subsets.

Terminally differentiated effector memory CD45RA+ cells were excluded by CCR7 positive selection of CD45RO-negative cells. The material sequenced was naive CD8+ T cells sorted from blood. The receptor was derived from a man aged 18 to 30 in good health. The chain is built from TRBV15 and TRBJ1-4; no clear D. CDR3 region: CATSREGSEANEKLFF. The CDR3 DNA reads TGTGCCACCAGCAGAGAAGGGTCGGAGGCTAATGAAAAACTGTTTTTT. Using reference TRBV15 and TRBJ1-4 for the parts outside the CDR3, the full variable domain is DAMVIQNPRYQVTQFGKPVTLSCSQTLNHNVMYWYQQKSSQAPKLLFHYYDKDFNNEADTPDNFQSRRPNTSFCFLDIRSPGLGDTAMYLCATSREGSEANEKLFFGSGTQLSVL.